The rows below give T cell receptor beta chains drawn from one sample of a study of CD8+CD57+ T cells in acquired aplastic anemia. TCRdb re-derived calls from the reads in MiXCR, one entry per CDR3 protein. Counted here are some 120,000 distinct CDR3 sequences, approximately 40% occurring once; the ten biggest clones make up 2% to 3%. The source material was sorted CD4+, CD8+, or CD8+CD57+ T cells (not recorded which) from PBMCs. Receptors originate from a human donor with aplastic anemia. The CDR3 runs from the conserved cysteine through the conserved F or W. A D gene is named only where the DNA matches it firmly. The size field is filled for only some rows; it gives once, few, many or a size class.

cdr3_length,j_call,d_call,clone_size,v_call,cdr3_nt,cdr3_aa
12,TRBJ1-5,-,once,TRBV2,TGTGCCAGCAGTGAACGTGCCCAGCCCCAGCATTTT,CASSERAQPQHF
11,TRBJ2-5,TRBD1,-,TRBV19,TGCAGCACCCAGGTGGGGACAGGGTTCGACTTC,CSTQVGTGFDF
11,TRBJ1-2,-,many,TRBV5-6,TGTGCCAGCAGCTTGGCCAATGGCTACACCTTC,CASSLANGYTF
14,TRBJ1-6,TRBD1,many,TRBV3-1,TGTGCCAGCAGCCCTGGACAGGGTACGACACCCCTCCACTTT,CASSPGQGTTPLHF
14,TRBJ2-5,TRBD2,many,TRBV11-2,TGTGCCAGCAGCCGGACTAGACTTGGGGAGACCCAGTACTTC,CASSRTRLGETQYF
13,TRBJ1-2,TRBD1,many,TRBV19,TGTGCCAGTAGTATGTGGGACAGGGTTGGCTACACCTTC,CASSMWDRVGYTF
14,TRBJ1-2,-,many,TRBV5-4,TGTGCCAGCAGCTTAAGGGGGGCGTCGTATGGCTACACCTTC,CASSLRGASYGYTF
16,TRBJ1-1,TRBD1,many,TRBV2,TGTGCCAGCATTCTCCAGAAAGGAGGGGGCTCAACCGAAGCTTTCTTT,CASILQKGGGSTEAFF
17,TRBJ1-1,-,few,TRBV3-1,TGTGCCAGCAGCCAAGATCAGGTAGAGCCCATGAACACTGAAGCTTTCTTT,CASSQDQVEPMNTEAFF
13,TRBJ1-1,TRBD1,many,TRBV12-3/TRBV12-4,TGTGCCAGCAGTCCAGACAGGGACACTGAAGCTTTCTTT,CASSPDRDTEAFF
11,TRBJ2-7,TRBD1,few,TRBV20-1,TGCAGTGCCCGGACAGGTTACGAGCAGTACTTC,CSARTGYEQYF
14,TRBJ1-3,TRBD1,few,TRBV5-5,TGTGCCAGCAGCTTGCGGGACAGATATGACACCATATATTTT,CASSLRDRYDTIYF
17,TRBJ2-1,TRBD1,many,TRBV7-3,TGTGCCAGCAGCTTAACGGGACAGGCCAGCTCCTACAATGAGCAGTTCTTC,CASSLTGQASSYNEQFF
15,TRBJ2-5,TRBD2,-,TRBV5-6,TGTGCCAGCAGCCCCGGGACTAGCGCCAAAGGGACCCAGTACTTC,CASSPGTSAKGTQYF
15,TRBJ1-1,TRBD1,many,TRBV5-8,TGTGCCAGCAGCCGAGGGACAGCCAAGAACACTGAAGCTTTCTTT,CASSRGTAKNTEAFF
18,TRBJ2-6,-,-,TRBV5-4,TGTGCCAGCAGCTTCCAAGGGGGGAAGAGCTCTGGGGCCAACGCCCTGACTTTC,CASSFQGGKSSGANALTF
15,TRBJ1-5,TRBD1,many,TRBV20-1,TGCAGTGCTCAGAGGACAGGGAATAGCAATCAGCCCCAGCATTTT,CSAQRTGNSNQPQHF
14,TRBJ1-1,-,few,TRBV3-1,TGTGCCAGCAGCCAAGTAACAGCCGGCTCTGAAGCTTTCTTT,CASSQVTAGSEAFF
15,TRBJ1-6,-,-,TRBV5-1,TGCGCCAGCAGCCCCGTGGCCGGGGTAGGCTCACCCCTCCACTTT,CASSPVAGVGSPLHF
15,TRBJ2-6,-,-,TRBV9,TGTGCCAGCAGCGTAGGGGGCTCTGGGGCCAACGTCCTGACTTTC,CASSVGGSGANVLTF
15,TRBJ2-5,TRBD1,few,TRBV20-1,TGCAGTGCTAGCTACCGGGACAGGGGCAGGGAGACCCAGTACTTC,CSASYRDRGRETQYF
12,TRBJ1-6,-,-,TRBV19,TGTGCCAGTAAGGACGGCTTGGGACCCCTCCACTTT,CASKDGLGPLHF
16,TRBJ2-2,TRBD2,many,TRBV5-6,TGTGCCAGCACCGAGAGCGGGGGGGCCGTCACCGGGGAGCTGTTTTTT,CASTESGGAVTGELFF
14,TRBJ2-3,-,-,TRBV7-9,TGTGCCAGCAGGGAGCAGGGAAGCACAGATACGCAGTATTTT,CASREQGSTDTQYF
13,TRBJ1-6,-,-,TRBV6-4,TGTGCCAGCAGTGACAGGGGAGGTTCACCCCTCCACTTT,CASSDRGGSPLHF
15,TRBJ2-2,-,-,TRBV24-1,TGTGCCACCAGTGACCGGGACTGGGCTAGCGGGGAGCTGTTTTTT,CATSDRDWASGELFF
16,TRBJ2-1,-,few,TRBV27,TGTGCCAGCTCAGGCGCCGACGGGAGCTCCTACAATGAGCAGTTCTTC,CASSGADGSSYNEQFF
14,TRBJ1-1,-,many,TRBV27,TGTGCCAGCAGTTTACAGCCAAGTAAGACTGAAGCTTTCTTT,CASSLQPSKTEAFF
16,TRBJ2-1,TRBD2,many,TRBV12-3/TRBV12-4,TGTGCCAGCAGTTTAGTCTTTAGCGGGGGCCACAATGAGCAGTTCTTC,CASSLVFSGGHNEQFF
14,TRBJ1-2,TRBD1,many,TRBV6-1,TGTGCCAGCAGTGCCGGGACAGAGAACTATGGCTACACCTTC,CASSAGTENYGYTF
13,TRBJ2-5,-,many,TRBV6-1,TGTGCCAGCAGTGAAACGGGCGGGAAGACCCAGTACTTC,CASSETGGKTQYF
12,TRBJ1-2,-,many,TRBV19,TGTGCCAGTAGTATCTATGAGGATGGCTACACCTTC,CASSIYEDGYTF
14,TRBJ2-1,TRBD2,-,TRBV29-1,TGCAGCGTTGCGACTAGCGGGTCCTACAATGAGCAGTTCTTC,CSVATSGSYNEQFF
14,TRBJ2-1,-,-,TRBV5-1,TGCGCCAGCAGCTTGGGGTCGTGGAGGAATGAGCAGTTCTTC,CASSLGSWRNEQFF
12,TRBJ1-1,-,many,TRBV6-1,TGTGCCAGCAGTGAATCTTGGGGGATAACTTTCTTT,CASSESWGITFF
12,TRBJ2-7,-,many,TRBV10-3,TGTGCCATCAGTGCCCACCCCTACGAGCAGTACTTC,CAISAHPYEQYF
12,TRBJ1-5,-,many,TRBV19,TGTGCCAGTAAAAGTAGCAATCAGCCCCAGCATTTT,CASKSSNQPQHF
17,TRBJ2-7,TRBD2,-,TRBV7-8,TGTGCCAGCAGCCCACGGTCGGGGGGGTGGTGGGGTAACGAGCAGTACTTC,CASSPRSGGWWGNEQYF
12,TRBJ2-7,TRBD1,-,TRBV25-1,TGTGCCAGCAGCCGGACAGGGGGAGGGCAGTACTTC,CASSRTGGGQYF
10,TRBJ1-4,-,many,TRBV29-1,TGCAGCGTTGGGCAGGAAAAACTGTTTTTT,CSVGQEKLFF
14,TRBJ2-3,TRBD2,many,TRBV5-1,TGCGCCAGTAGGGAGGGCCAGCACACAGATACGCAGTATTTT,CASREGQHTDTQYF
13,TRBJ1-3,-,many,TRBV27,TGTGCCAGCAGTACCAACGCTGGAAACACCATATATTTT,CASSTNAGNTIYF